This TCR beta chain was identified during a study of T cell clonotyping in hematopoietic cell transplantation. The protocol was immunoSEQ multiplex PCR, while the TCRdb copy is restricted to in-frame clones and leaves out a portion. The sample contains about 4,400 clones, roughly 20% of which appear only once. The study's findings and limits: Few recipient clonotypes overlapped donors; over 97% were de novo at given depth. Pathologically expanded recipient clonotypes increased progressively from day 30 to day 180 as diversity fell.

Samples: about 28 days before transplant, then days 30, 100 and 180 after. Remarks on this clone: Antigen: not known.

The V gene end was trimmed by 0 bases and the J gene end by 5 bases; junction bases not matched to a gene: 3. This CDR3 is 14 amino acids long. Germline lookup yields CDR1 GTSNPN and CDR2 SVGIG (reference sequence). The receptor was isolated from a male patient between 18 and 35 years old who had an allogeneic stem cell transplant, so the T cells may come from the graft donor. Some clones in this sample may be carry-over from other donors' samples. The J gene is TRBJ2-3, the V gene TRBV30; 9 bases map to TRBD2. The specimen comprised PBMCs, sampled 180 days after allogeneic stem cell transplant. CDR3 coding DNA: TGTGCCTGGAGTGTAGCGGGAGGCGTAGATACGCAGTATTTT. It translates to CAWSVAGGVDTQYF.